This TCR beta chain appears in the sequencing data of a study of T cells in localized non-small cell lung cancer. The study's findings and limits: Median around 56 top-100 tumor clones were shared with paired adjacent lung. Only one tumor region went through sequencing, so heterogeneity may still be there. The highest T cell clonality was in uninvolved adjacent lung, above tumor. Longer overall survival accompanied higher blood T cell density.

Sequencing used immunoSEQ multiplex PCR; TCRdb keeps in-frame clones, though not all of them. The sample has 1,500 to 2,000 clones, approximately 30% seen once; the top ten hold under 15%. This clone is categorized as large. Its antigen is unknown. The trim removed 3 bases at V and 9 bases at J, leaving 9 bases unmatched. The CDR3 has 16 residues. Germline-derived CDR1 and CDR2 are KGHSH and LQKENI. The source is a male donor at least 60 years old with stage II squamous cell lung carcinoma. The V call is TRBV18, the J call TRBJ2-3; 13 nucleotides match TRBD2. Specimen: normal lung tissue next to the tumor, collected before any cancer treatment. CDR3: CASSPLTSGGASTQYF. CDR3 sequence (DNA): TGTGCCAGCTCACCCCTTACTAGCGGGGGGGCCTCAACGCAGTATTTT.